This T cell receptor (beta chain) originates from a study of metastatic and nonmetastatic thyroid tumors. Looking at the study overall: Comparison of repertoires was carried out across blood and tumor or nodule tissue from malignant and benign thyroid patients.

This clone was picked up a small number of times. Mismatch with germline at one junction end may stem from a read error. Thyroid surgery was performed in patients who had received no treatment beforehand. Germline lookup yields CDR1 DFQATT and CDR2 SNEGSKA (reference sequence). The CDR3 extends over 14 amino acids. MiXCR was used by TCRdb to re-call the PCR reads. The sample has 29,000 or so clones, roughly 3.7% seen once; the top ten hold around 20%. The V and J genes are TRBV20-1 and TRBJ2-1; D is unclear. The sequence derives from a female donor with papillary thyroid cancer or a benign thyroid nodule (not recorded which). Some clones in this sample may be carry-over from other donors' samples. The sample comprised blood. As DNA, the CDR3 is TGCAGTGCTGCAGCGAGGAAAGGGTCTTATGAGCAGTTATTC. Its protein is CSAAARKGSYEQLF.